This T cell receptor beta chain comes out of a study of OX40 agonist ivuxolimab in advanced cancers. The germline V gene encodes CDR1 MNHEY and CDR2 SMNVEV (reference sequence). The CDR3 is 15 residues long. V dropped 3 bases and J dropped 3; count of bases not matched to a gene: 7. Assay used: immunoSEQ multiplex PCR; TCRdb lists only in-frame clones, some missing. Of about 29,000 clones listed, approximately 93% were seen once; the top ten hold roughly a tenth. This chain connects TRBV27 to TRBJ2-7, with 8 positions matching TRBD1. The receptor was derived from an adult with an advanced solid tumor such as melanoma, head and neck, liver or kidney cancer. Sequencing used CD4+ or CD8+ T cells sorted from blood, obtained in a trial of the OX40 agonist ivuxolimab. CDR3 bases: TGTGCCAGCAGTTTCTGGGGACAGGAAGGCTACGAGCAGTACTTC. Protein: CASSFWGQEGYEQYF.